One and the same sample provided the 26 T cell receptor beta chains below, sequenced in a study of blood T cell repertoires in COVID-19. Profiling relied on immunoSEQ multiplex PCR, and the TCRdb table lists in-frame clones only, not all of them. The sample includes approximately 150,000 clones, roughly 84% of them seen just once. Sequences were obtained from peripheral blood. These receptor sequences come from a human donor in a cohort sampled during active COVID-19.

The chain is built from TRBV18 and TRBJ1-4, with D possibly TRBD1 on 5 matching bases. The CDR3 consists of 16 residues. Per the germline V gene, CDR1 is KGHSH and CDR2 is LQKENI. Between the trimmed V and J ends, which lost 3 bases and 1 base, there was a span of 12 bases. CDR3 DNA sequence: TGTGCCAGCTCACCTCTTGGGACTGAAACTAATGAAAAACTGTTTTTT. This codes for CASSPLGTETNEKLFF. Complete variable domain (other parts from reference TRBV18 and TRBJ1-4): NAGVMQNPRHLVRRRGQEARLRCSPMKGHSHVYWYRQLPEEGLKFMVYLQKENIIDESGMPKERFSAEFPKEGPSILRIQQVVRGDSAAYFCASSPLGTETNEKLFFGSGTQLSVL.

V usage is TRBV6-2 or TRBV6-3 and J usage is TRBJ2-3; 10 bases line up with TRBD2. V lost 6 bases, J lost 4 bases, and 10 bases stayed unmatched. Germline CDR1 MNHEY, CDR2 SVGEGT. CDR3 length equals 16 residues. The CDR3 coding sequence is TGTGCCAGCAGCCTAAACCTAGCGGGAGCCCCAGATACGCAGTATTTT. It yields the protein CASSLNLAGAPDTQYF.

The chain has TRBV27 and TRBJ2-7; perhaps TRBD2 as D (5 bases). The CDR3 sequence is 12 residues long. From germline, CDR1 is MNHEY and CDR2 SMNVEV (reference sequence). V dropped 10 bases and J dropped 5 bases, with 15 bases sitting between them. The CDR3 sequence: CATLSPGNEQYV. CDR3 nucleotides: TGTGCCACCCTATCCCCCGGGAACGAGCAGTACGTC.

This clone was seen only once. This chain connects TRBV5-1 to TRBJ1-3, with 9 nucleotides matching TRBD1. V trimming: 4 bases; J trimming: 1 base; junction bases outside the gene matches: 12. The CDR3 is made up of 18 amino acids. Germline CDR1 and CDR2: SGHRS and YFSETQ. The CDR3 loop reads CASSPTGTGTSSGNTIYF. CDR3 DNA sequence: TGCGCCAGCAGCCCAACCGGGACAGGGACGTCTTCTGGAAACACCATATATTTT. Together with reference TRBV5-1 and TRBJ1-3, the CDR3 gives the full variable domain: KAGVTQTPRYLIKTRGQQVTLSCSPISGHRSVSWYQQTPGQGLQFLFEYFSETQRNKGNFPGRFSGRQFSNSRSEMNVSTLELGDSALYLCASSPTGTGTSSGNTIYFGEGSWLTVV.

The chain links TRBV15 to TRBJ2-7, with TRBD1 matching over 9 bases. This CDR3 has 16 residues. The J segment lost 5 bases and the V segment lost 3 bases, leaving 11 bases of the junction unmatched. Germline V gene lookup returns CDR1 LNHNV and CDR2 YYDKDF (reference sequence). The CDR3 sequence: CATSRDSGQGTHEQYF. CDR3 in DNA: TGTGCCACCAGCAGGGACTCGGGACAGGGAACCCACGAGCAGTACTTC.

The CDR3 coding sequence is TGTGCCAGCAGATCACAGGGATCGAACTATGGCTACACCTTC. Translation: CASRSQGSNYGYTF. The rearrangement joins TRBV28 to TRBJ1-2, with a weak D call TRBD1 (6 bases). CDR1 and CDR2 (germline): MDHEN, SYDVKM. CDR3 length equals 14 residues. Trimming took 6 bases from V and 2 from J, leaving 13 bases between them.

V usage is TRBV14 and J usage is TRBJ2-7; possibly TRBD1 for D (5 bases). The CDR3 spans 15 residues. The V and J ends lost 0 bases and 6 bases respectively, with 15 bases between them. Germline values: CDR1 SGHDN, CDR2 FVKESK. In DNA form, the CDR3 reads TGTGCCAGCAGCCAAGATCATGGGGCGCTTTCCGAGCAGTACTTC. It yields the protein CASSQDHGALSEQYF.

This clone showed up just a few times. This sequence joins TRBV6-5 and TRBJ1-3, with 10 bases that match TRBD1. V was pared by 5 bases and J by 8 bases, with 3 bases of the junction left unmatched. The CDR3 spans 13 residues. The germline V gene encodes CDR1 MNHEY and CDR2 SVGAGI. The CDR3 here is CASSLDRGDTIYF. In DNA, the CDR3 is TGTGCCAGCAGTCTGGACAGGGGGGACACCATATATTTT.

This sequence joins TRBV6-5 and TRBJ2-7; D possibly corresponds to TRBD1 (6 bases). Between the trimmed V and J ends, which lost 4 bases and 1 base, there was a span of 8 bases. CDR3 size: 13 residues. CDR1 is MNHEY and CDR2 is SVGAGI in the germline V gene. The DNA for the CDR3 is TGTGCCAGCAGTTTCGACAGGTCCTACGAGCAGTACTTC. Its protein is CASSFDRSYEQYF.

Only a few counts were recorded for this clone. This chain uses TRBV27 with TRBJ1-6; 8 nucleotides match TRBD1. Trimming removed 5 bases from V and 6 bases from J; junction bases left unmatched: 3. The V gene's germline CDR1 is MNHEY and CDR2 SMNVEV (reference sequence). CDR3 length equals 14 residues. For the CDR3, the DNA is TGTGCCAGCAGTAGACAGGGGACTAATTCACCCCTCCACTTT. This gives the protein CASSRQGTNSPLHF.

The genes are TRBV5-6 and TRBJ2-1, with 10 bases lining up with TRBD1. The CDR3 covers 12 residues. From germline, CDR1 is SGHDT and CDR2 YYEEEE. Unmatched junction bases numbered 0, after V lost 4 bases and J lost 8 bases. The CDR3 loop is CASSGTGDEQFF. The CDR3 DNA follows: TGTGCCAGCAGCGGGACAGGGGATGAGCAGTTCTTC.

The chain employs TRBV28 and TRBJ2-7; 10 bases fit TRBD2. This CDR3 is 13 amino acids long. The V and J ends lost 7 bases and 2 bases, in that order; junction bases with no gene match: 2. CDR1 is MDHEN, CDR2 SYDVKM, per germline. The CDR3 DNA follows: TGTGCCAGCACTAGCGGGAGCGCCTACGAGCAGTACTTC. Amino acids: CASTSGSAYEQYF.

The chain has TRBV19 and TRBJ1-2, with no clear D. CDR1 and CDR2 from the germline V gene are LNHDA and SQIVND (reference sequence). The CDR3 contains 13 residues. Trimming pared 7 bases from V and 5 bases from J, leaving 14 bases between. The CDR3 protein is CASNAPGRYGYTF. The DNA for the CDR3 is TGTGCCAGTAACGCCCCCGGGAGGTATGGCTACACCTTC.

This CDR3 is CASRGLGEPEAFF. The CDR3 DNA sequence: TGCGCCAGCAGGGGTTTAGGGGAACCTGAAGCTTTCTTT. This chain joins TRBV5-1 and TRBJ1-1, with a possible D match to TRBD1 (5 bases). Trimming removed 5 bases from V and 6 bases from J, with 14 bases in between. CDR1 is SGHRS, CDR2 YFSETQ, per germline. The CDR3 has 13 residues.

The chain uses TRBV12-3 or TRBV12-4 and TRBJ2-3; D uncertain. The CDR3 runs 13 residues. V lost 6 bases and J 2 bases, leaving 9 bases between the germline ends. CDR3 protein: CASSPVPTDTQYF. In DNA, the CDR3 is TGTGCCAGCAGCCCAGTTCCCACAGATACGCAGTATTTT.

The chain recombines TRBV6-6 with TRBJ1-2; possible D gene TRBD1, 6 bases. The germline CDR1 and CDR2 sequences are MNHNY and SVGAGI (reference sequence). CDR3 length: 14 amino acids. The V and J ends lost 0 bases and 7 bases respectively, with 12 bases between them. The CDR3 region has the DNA TGTGCCAGCAGTTACTCGGACAGCTCGTTTGGCTACACCTTC. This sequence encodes CASSYSDSSFGYTF.

CDR3 nucleotide sequence: TGTGCCAGCAGCTTAGGGACAGGCCAAGAGACCCAGTACTTC. Translated, it gives CASSLGTGQETQYF. The V call is TRBV11-2, the J call TRBJ2-5, with TRBD1 identical over 7 bases. Germline V gene lookup returns CDR1 SGHAT and CDR2 FQNNGV. The CDR3 is 14 residues long. The V segment lost 1 base and the J segment 1 base; nucleotides outside the gene matches: 0.

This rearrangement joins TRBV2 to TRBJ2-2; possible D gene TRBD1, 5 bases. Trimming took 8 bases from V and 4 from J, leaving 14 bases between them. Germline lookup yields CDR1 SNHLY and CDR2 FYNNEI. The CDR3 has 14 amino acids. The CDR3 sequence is CASDGRAFTGELFF. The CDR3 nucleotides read TGTGCCAGCGATGGCAGGGCTTTCACCGGGGAGCTGTTTTTT.

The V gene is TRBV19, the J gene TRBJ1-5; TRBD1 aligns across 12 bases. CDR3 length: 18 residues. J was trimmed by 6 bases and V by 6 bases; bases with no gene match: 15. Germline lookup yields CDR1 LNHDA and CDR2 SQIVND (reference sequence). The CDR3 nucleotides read TGTGCCAGTAGCTCTGGGGGGACAGGGGGCATGTGGAGTCAGCCCCAGCATTTT. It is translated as CASSSGGTGGMWSQPQHF.

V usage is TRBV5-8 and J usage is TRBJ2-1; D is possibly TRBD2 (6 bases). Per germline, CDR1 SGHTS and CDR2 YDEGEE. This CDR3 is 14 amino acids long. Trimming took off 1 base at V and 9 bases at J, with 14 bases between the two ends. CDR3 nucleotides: TGTGCCAGCAGCTTGTCGGGGGTTGAGGTTGAGCAGTTCTTC. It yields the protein CASSLSGVEVEQFF. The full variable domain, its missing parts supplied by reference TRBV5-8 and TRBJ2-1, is EAGVTQSPTHLIKTRGQQATLRCSPISGHTSVYWYQQALGLGLQFLLWYDEGEERNRGNFPPRFSGRQFPNYSSELNVNALELEDSALYLCASSLSGVEVEQFFGPGTRLTVL.

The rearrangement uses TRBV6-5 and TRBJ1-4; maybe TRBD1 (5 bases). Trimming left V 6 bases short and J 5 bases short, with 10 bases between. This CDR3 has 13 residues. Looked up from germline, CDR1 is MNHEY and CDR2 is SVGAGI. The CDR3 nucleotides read TGTGCCAGCAGGGGACTGAAGAATGAAAAACTGTTTTTT. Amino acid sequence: CASRGLKNEKLFF.

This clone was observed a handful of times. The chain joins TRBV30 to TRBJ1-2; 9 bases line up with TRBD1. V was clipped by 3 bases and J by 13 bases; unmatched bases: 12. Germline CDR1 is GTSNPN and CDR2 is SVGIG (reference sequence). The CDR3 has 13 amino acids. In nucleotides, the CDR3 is TGTGCCTGGAGCTCTTCGGACAGGGGTGTCGTCACCTTC. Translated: CAWSSSDRGVVTF.

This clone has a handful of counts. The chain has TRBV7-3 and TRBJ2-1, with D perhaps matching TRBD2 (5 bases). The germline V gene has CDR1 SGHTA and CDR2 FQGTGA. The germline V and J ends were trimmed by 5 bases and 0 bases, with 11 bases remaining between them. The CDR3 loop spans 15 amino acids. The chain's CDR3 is CASSVGGSSYNEQFF. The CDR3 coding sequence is TGTGCCAGCAGCGTCGGTGGGAGCTCCTACAATGAGCAGTTCTTC.

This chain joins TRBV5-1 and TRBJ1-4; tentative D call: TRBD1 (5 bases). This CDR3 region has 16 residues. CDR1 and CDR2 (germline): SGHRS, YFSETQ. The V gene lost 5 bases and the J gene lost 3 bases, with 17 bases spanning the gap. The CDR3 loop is CASRSQGGAANEKLFF. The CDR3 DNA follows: TGCGCCAGCAGAAGTCAGGGAGGGGCGGCTAATGAAAAACTGTTTTTT.

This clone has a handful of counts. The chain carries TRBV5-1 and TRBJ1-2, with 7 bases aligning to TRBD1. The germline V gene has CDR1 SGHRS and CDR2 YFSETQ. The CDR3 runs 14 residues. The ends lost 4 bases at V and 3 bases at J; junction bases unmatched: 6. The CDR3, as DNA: TGCGCCAGCAGCATGACCGGGACAGACTATGGCTACACCTTC. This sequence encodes CASSMTGTDYGYTF.

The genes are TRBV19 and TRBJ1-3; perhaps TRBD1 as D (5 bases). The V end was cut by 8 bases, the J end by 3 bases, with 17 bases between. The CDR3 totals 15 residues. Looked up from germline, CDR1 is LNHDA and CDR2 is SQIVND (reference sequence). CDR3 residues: CASSPPTGVGNTIYF. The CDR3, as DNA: TGTGCCAGTTCACCACCCACAGGAGTTGGAAACACCATATATTTT.